This is a list of T cell receptor beta chains from one sample in a study of cytomegalovirus exposure and HLA in healthy donors. The data were produced by immunoSEQ multiplex PCR, yet TCRdb's version contains in-frame clones alone and is incomplete. This table holds hundreds of thousands of clones, over 65% found once. The source material was PBMCs. All receptors derive from a woman aged 18-29 years in good health and CMV-seronegative. Both conserved end residues are part of each CDR3. The order of the fields is V gene, CDR3 protein.

v_call: TRBV5-1
cdr3_aa: CASSLTTDTQYF

v_call: TRBV4-2
cdr3_aa: CASSLSRTGVGNTIYF

v_call: TRBV2
cdr3_aa: CASSLDRASGANVLTF

v_call: TRBV5-1
cdr3_aa: CASSFDERDKAFF

v_call: TRBV7-2
cdr3_aa: CASSLTTGRDGYTF

v_call: TRBV27
cdr3_aa: CASSFDRTSFRTDTQYF

v_call: TRBV19
cdr3_aa: CASSGGQGLQQHF

v_call: TRBV10-3
cdr3_aa: CAISAGQGSHEQYF

v_call: TRBV6-1
cdr3_aa: CASTASGVQYF

v_call: TRBV16
cdr3_aa: CASSQGGRESGYTF

v_call: TRBV7-9
cdr3_aa: CASSLTEGYGYTF

v_call: TRBV30
cdr3_aa: CAWSRTAQGIYGYTF

v_call: TRBV27
cdr3_aa: CASSSGQGVGEQFF

v_call: TRBV6-5
cdr3_aa: CASSFNGQGAGGYTF

v_call: TRBV30
cdr3_aa: CAWGDGNNQPQHF

v_call: TRBV30
cdr3_aa: CAWKGNTEAFF

v_call: TRBV18
cdr3_aa: CASSPLEGLYGYTF

v_call: TRBV14
cdr3_aa: CASSQDNWLAGDNEQFF

v_call: TRBV29-1
cdr3_aa: CSAQAGGIRTQYF

v_call: TRBV27
cdr3_aa: CASSPRERGVDEQFF

v_call: TRBV30
cdr3_aa: CAWSSVGGSGNTIYF

v_call: TRBV18
cdr3_aa: CASSLTGNTEAFF

v_call: TRBV27
cdr3_aa: CASSPVGSNQPQHF

v_call: TRBV27
cdr3_aa: CASSLSPGDVRGTQYF

v_call: TRBV30
cdr3_aa: CAWRPGLAGPYNEQFF

v_call: TRBV28
cdr3_aa: CASSLRAGAPSGNTIYF

v_call: TRBV11-3
cdr3_aa: CASSQYRGPGYNEQFF

v_call: TRBV7-9
cdr3_aa: CASSRQNTEAFF

v_call: TRBV7-9
cdr3_aa: CASSLSGTGNEKLFF

v_call: TRBV30
cdr3_aa: CAWSLGGGGELFF

v_call: TRBV9
cdr3_aa: CASSPWVAGGGEQYF

v_call: TRBV25-1
cdr3_aa: CASSTDGVQVGYTF

v_call: TRBV28
cdr3_aa: CASRSGGIGTGELFF

v_call: TRBV25-1
cdr3_aa: CASSWLAGGEQYF

v_call: TRBV28
cdr3_aa: CASSLCGPKGEQYF

v_call: TRBV30
cdr3_aa: CAWSAGVFTGELFF

v_call: TRBV6-6
cdr3_aa: CASGEGDAQYF

v_call: TRBV5-5
cdr3_aa: CASSFEQGSQPQHF

v_call: TRBV30
cdr3_aa: CAWSHGLAGGQQFF

v_call: TRBV6-5
cdr3_aa: CASRPRPSADTQYF

v_call: TRBV30
cdr3_aa: CAWRTGENYGYTF

v_call: TRBV27
cdr3_aa: CASSTIRDSSYEQYF

v_call: TRBV30
cdr3_aa: CAWTTGVEQYF

v_call: TRBV15
cdr3_aa: CATSVVGESYEQYF

v_call: TRBV30
cdr3_aa: CAWSTGETYEQYF

v_call: TRBV5-1
cdr3_aa: CASSGGGSTDTQYF

v_call: TRBV27
cdr3_aa: CASHPGVGTEAFF

v_call: TRBV9
cdr3_aa: CASSVGAGSEKLFF

v_call: TRBV30
cdr3_aa: CAWTRQGTYEQYF

v_call: TRBV27
cdr3_aa: CASSPGTGSSPLHF

v_call: TRBV28
cdr3_aa: CASSPRRGRSYEQYF

v_call: TRBV5-6
cdr3_aa: CASKRRRTNYGYTF

v_call: TRBV5-1
cdr3_aa: CATQAGDRDEQYF

v_call: TRBV2
cdr3_aa: CASSERAGDGDTQYF

v_call: TRBV4-1
cdr3_aa: CASSQDRAGLNTIYF

v_call: TRBV10-3
cdr3_aa: CAIGQGTIDEQFF

v_call: TRBV15
cdr3_aa: CATSSGIVSEAFF

v_call: TRBV4-2
cdr3_aa: CASSPTRQGTEAFF